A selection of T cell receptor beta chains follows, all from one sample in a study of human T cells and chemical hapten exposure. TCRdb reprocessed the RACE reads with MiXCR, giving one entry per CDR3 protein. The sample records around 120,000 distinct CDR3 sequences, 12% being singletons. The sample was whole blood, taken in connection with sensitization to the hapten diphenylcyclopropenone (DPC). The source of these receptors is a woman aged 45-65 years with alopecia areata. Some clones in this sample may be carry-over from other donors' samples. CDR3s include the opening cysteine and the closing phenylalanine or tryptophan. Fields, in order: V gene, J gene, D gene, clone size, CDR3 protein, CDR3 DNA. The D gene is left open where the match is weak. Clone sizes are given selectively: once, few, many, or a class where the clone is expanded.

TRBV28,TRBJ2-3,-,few,CASLATDTQYF,TGTGCCAGCCTCGCCACAGATACGCAGTATTTT
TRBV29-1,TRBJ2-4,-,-,CSVEDTGRALGIQYF,TGCAGCGTTGAAGATACCGGCAGGGCTTTGGGGATTCAGTACTTC
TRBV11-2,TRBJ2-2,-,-,CASSLRRAAGELFF,TGTGCCAGCAGCCTTCGTCGGGCGGCCGGGGAGCTGTTTTTT
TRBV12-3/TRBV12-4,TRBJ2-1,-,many,CASSLVPYEQFF,TGTGCCAGCAGTTTGGTCCCGTATGAGCAGTTCTTC
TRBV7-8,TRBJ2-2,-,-,CASSPRPGGGELFF,TGTGCCAGCAGCCCCCGACCAGGAGGCGGGGAGCTGTTTTTT
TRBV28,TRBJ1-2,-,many,CASTTRPQLYGYTF,TGTGCCAGCACGACACGTCCGCAACTCTATGGCTACACCTTC
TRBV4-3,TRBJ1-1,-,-,CASSQDGRGAFF,TGCGCCAGCAGCCAAGATGGGCGGGGAGCTTTCTTT
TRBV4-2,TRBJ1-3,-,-,CASSQDVGPSGNTIYF,TGTGCCAGCAGCCAAGATGTAGGCCCCTCTGGAAACACCATATATTTT
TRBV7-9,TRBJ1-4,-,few,CASSLAFPVEKLFF,TGTGCCAGCAGCTTAGCGTTCCCCGTTGAAAAACTGTTTTTT
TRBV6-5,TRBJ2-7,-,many,CASSFRRAAEQYF,TGTGCCAGCAGTTTCCGACGGGCGGCCGAGCAGTACTTC
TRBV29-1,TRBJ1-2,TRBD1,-,CSVDSGTGAFESGYTF,TGCAGCGTTGATTCCGGGACAGGGGCGTTCGAGTCCGGCTACACCTTC
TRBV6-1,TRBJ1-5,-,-,CATVRAPRSQTNQPQHF,TGTGCCACCGTGAGGGCGCCCAGGAGTCAGACCAATCAGCCCCAGCATTTT
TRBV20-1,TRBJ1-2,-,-,CSANRPDSVNYGYTF,TGCAGTGCTAACCGCCCGGACAGTGTGAACTATGGCTACACCTTC
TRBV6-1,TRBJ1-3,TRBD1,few,CASVGTAGNTIYF,TGTGCCAGTGTTGGGACAGCAGGAAACACCATATATTTT
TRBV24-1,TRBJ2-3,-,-,CATSDPTRRNTQYF,TGTGCCACCAGTGATCCGACTAGAAGGAATACGCAGTATTTT
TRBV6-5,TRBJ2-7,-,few,CASSYSAGPSPSSYEQYF,TGTGCCAGCAGTTATAGCGCAGGGCCCAGTCCCTCATCCTACGAGCAGTACTTC
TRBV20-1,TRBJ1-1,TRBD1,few,CSARGQQRGSTEAFF,TGCAGTGCTAGGGGACAGCAAAGAGGATCGACTGAAGCTTTCTTT
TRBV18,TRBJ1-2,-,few,CASSPSTNYGYTF,TGTGCCAGCTCACCGTCGACTAACTATGGCTACACCTTC
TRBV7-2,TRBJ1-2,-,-,CASSLGGVPAGYTF,TGTGCCAGCAGCTTAGGTGGGGTCCCGGCGGGCTACACCTTC
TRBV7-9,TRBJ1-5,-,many,CASSFGGGLGQPQHF,TGTGCCAGCAGCTTCGGCGGTGGGCTTGGTCAGCCCCAGCATTTT
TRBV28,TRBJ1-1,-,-,CASSQRDTEAFF,TGTGCCAGCAGTCAGAGGGACACTGAAGCTTTCTTT
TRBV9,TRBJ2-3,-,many,CASSVVQGGPDTQYF,TGTGCCAGCAGCGTAGTTCAGGGGGGACCAGATACGCAGTATTTT
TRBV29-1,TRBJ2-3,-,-,CSGQGGFSDTQYF,TGCAGCGGGCAGGGCGGTTTTTCAGATACGCAGTATTTT
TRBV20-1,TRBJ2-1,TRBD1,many,CSAREGQGNSEQFF,TGCAGTGCTAGAGAGGGACAGGGAAATAGTGAGCAGTTCTTC
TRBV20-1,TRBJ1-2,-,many,CSARESKGNYGYTF,TGCAGTGCTAGAGAATCGAAGGGCAACTATGGCTACACCTTC
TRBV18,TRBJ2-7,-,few,CASTAGSSYEQYF,TGTGCCAGCACCGCAGGGAGCTCCTACGAGCAGTACTTC
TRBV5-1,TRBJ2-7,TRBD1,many,CASSPTGDRSYEQYF,TGCGCCAGCAGCCCGACTGGGGACAGATCCTACGAGCAGTACTTC
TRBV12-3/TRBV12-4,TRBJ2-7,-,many,CASSLVRGLPYEQYF,TGTGCCAGCAGTCTAGTCAGGGGACTACCCTACGAGCAGTACTTC
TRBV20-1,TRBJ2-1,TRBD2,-,CSAMGGSGGNEQFF,TGCAGTGCTATGGGCGGGAGCGGGGGAAATGAGCAGTTCTTC
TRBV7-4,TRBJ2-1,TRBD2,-,CASSLGLTSGGHYNEQFF,TGTGCCAGCAGCTTAGGGCTGACTAGCGGGGGCCACTACAATGAGCAGTTCTTC
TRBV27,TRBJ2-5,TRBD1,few,CASGDRAGGHGETQYF,TGTGCCAGCGGAGACAGGGCCGGAGGTCACGGAGAGACCCAGTACTTC
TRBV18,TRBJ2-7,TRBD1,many,CASPRQGLYEQYF,TGTGCCAGCCCAAGACAGGGCCTCTACGAGCAGTACTTC
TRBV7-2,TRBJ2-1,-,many,CASSPQDTGGNEQFF,TGTGCCAGCAGCCCTCAGGACACTGGGGGCAATGAGCAGTTCTTC
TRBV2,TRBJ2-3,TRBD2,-,CASSDSGLADTQYF,TGTGCCAGCAGTGATAGCGGGCTAGCAGATACGCAGTATTTT